These 17 T cell receptor beta chains came from one sample sequenced in a study of spatial heterogeneity in lung cancer. Time point meaning: sample taken at primary tumor resection. Whole RNA was taken from tumor, nontumor lung or frozen PBMC; it was then sequenced unsorted. TCRdb re-called the 5' RACE reads with MiXCR, one entry per CDR3 protein. Altogether about 82,000 distinct CDR3 sequences are present, roughly 12% being singletons, with the ten largest covering around 4.6%. The material was PBMCs, obtained at surgery. The receptors originated from a male donor with early-stage non-small cell lung cancer.

The chain couples TRBV3-1 to TRBJ2-1; D possibly corresponds to TRBD1 (6 bases). Germline CDR1 LGHDT, CDR2 YNNKEL (reference sequence). This CDR3 region has 13 residues. Trimming removed 4 bases from V and 5 bases from J, with 9 bases in between. The CDR3 loop is CASSLRQDNEQFF. CDR3 bases: TGTGCCAGCAGCCTCCGACAGGACAATGAGCAGTTCTTC.

This clonotype was counted many times. The chain combines TRBV29-1 with TRBJ1-1, with a weak D call TRBD1 (6 bases). The V end was cut by 1 base, the J end by 3 bases, with 9 bases between. Per germline, CDR1 SQVTM and CDR2 ANQGSEA. The CDR3 runs to 13 residues. The CDR3 reads CSVEGGRDTEAFF. The CDR3 DNA reads TGCAGCGTTGAAGGGGGGCGCGACACTGAAGCTTTCTTT.

This clonotype was counted a few times. This chain links TRBV13 with TRBJ2-2; 9 positions agree with TRBD1. V lost 2 bases to trimming and J lost 2 bases; unmatched junction nucleotides: 3. The CDR3 consists of 16 residues. The V gene's germline CDR1 is PRHDT and CDR2 FYEKMQ (reference sequence). This CDR3 reads CASSLRTGVNTGELFF. The CDR3 coding sequence is TGTGCCAGCAGCTTAAGGACAGGGGTAAACACCGGGGAGCTGTTTTTT.

The rearrangement joins TRBV24-1 to TRBJ2-2, with no clear D. Trimming took off 0 bases at V and 0 bases at J, with 7 bases between the two ends. Germline V gene data show CDR1 as KGHDR and CDR2 as SFDVKD. There are 16 residues in the CDR3. CDR3 amino acids: CATSDLGRTNTGELFF. The CDR3, as DNA: TGTGCCACCAGTGATTTGGGACGGACGAACACCGGGGAGCTGTTTTTT.

This clonotype was picked up a small number of times. CDR3 in amino acids: CSVDALGTEAFF. DNA for the CDR3: TGCAGCGTTGATGCCCTGGGGACTGAAGCTTTCTTT. The V and J genes are TRBV29-1 and TRBJ1-1; D unclear. The CDR3 contains 12 residues. The germline V gene has CDR1 SQVTM and CDR2 ANQGSEA. Trimming stripped 3 bases from V and 5 bases from J, with 10 bases between.

The chain uses TRBV5-1 and TRBJ2-3, with D perhaps matching TRBD1 or TRBD2 (5 bases each). Germline CDR1 reads SGHRS; CDR2 reads YFSETQ. V dropped 5 bases and J dropped 2 bases, with 15 bases sitting between them. CDR3 length: 15 amino acids. The CDR3 sequence: CASSERGFPTDTQYF. The CDR3 nucleotides are TGCGCCAGCAGTGAGAGGGGTTTCCCCACAGATACGCAGTATTTT.

This clonotype was seen a few times. The chain recombines TRBV7-3 with TRBJ2-1; tentative D call: TRBD2 (7 bases). V was trimmed by 2 bases and J by 9 bases, leaving 20 bases between them. The CDR3 loop spans 16 amino acids. CDR1 is SGHTA, CDR2 FQGTGA, per germline. CDR3 in amino acids: CASSLGGANGGGEQFF. DNA of the CDR3: TGTGCCAGCAGCTTAGGGGGGGCTAACGGTGGGGGTGAGCAGTTCTTC.

J is TRBJ2-7 and V is TRBV7-8; weak D call: TRBD1 (6 bases). Germline V CDR1 and CDR2: SGHVS, FQNEAQ. The CDR3 consists of 17 residues. Trimming left V 1 base short and J 3 bases short, with 19 bases between. CDR3 bases: TGTGCCAGCAGCTTAGAAGAAGGCCAGGGGAATGTCTACGAGCAGTACTTC. This encodes CASSLEEGQGNVYEQYF.

V gene TRBV6-1 combines with J gene TRBJ2-3, with 12 positions matching TRBD1. The CDR3 runs 14 residues. The J segment lost 6 bases and the V segment lost 4 bases, leaving 2 bases of the junction unmatched. CDR1 is MNHNS and CDR2 is SASEGT in the germline V gene. The CDR3 sequence: CASSGDRGRDTQYF. The CDR3 nucleotides read TGTGCCAGCAGTGGGGACAGGGGGCGGGATACGCAGTATTTT.

This chain connects TRBV7-9 to TRBJ1-1, with D possibly matching TRBD1 (6 bases). The V end was cut by 5 bases, the J end by 8 bases, with 15 bases between. The CDR3 consists of 13 residues. The V gene's germline CDR1 is SEHNR and CDR2 FQNEAQ (reference sequence). CDR3 residues: CASSIRDTKEAFF. The CDR3 region has the DNA TGTGCCAGCAGCATCCGGGACACAAAGGAAGCTTTCTTT.

This clonotype was picked up a small number of times. The gene calls are TRBV5-1 and TRBJ2-1, with 9 positions matching TRBD2. CDR3 size: 15 residues. V lost 4 bases, J lost 4 bases, and 6 bases stayed unmatched. The germline V gene encodes CDR1 SGHRS and CDR2 YFSETQ. Here the CDR3 reads CASSSSGGEYNEQFF. The CDR3 bases are TGCGCCAGCAGCAGTAGCGGGGGCGAATACAATGAGCAGTTCTTC.

With respect to this clonotype: This clone may be a read error of a much larger clone one base away. The rearrangement uses TRBV7-2 and TRBJ1-5; D is uncertain. V lost 5 bases and J 1 base, leaving 12 bases between the germline ends. The CDR3 runs to 15 residues. Per the germline V gene, CDR1 is SGHTA and CDR2 is FQGNSA. CDR3: CASSAESGSNQPQHF. CDR3 nucleotides: TGTGCCAGCAGCGCGGAATCGGGGAGCAATCAGCCCCAGCATTTT.

CDR3 DNA: TGTGCCAGCACCAAACCAGGGCCCCTTTTTACGAATACGCAGTATTTT. Residues: CASTKPGPLFTNTQYF. This rearrangement joins TRBV14 to TRBJ2-3, with a tentative D call TRBD1 (5 bases). The CDR3 totals 16 residues. Germline V gene sequence: CDR1 SGHDN, CDR2 FVKESK. V was pared by 7 bases and J by 7 bases, with 24 bases between.

At least ten counts were recorded for this clonotype. This chain uses TRBV30 with TRBJ1-1; 7 bases agree with TRBD1. V shed 7 bases, J shed 1 base, and the junction held 3 bases outside the gene matches. This CDR3 is built from 12 residues. Germline V gives CDR1 GTSNPN, CDR2 SVGIG (reference sequence). CDR3 region: CAFDRANTEAFF. In DNA form, the CDR3 reads TGTGCCTTCGACAGGGCGAACACTGAAGCTTTCTTT. Filled out from reference TRBV30 and TRBJ1-1, the complete variable domain reads SQTIHQWPATLVQPVGSPLSLECTVEGTSNPNLYWYRQAAGRGLQLLFYSVGIGQISSEVPQNLSASRPQDRQFILSSKKLLLSDSGFYLCAFDRANTEAFFGQGTRLTVV.

Ten or more counts support this clonotype. The rearrangement uses TRBV3-1 and TRBJ2-2, with TRBD2 identical over 9 bases. Per germline, CDR1 LGHDT and CDR2 YNNKEL (reference sequence). This CDR3 comprises 15 residues. The trim removed 5 bases at V and 2 bases at J, leaving 3 bases unmatched. The CDR3: CASSTGLANTGELFF. The CDR3 coding sequence is TGTGCCAGCAGCACGGGACTAGCTAACACCGGGGAGCTGTTTTTT.

In this sample, this clonotype turned up many times. The rearrangement uses TRBV29-1 and TRBJ1-2, with a weak D call TRBD1 (5 bases). The germline V gene has CDR1 SQVTM and CDR2 ANQGSEA. This CDR3 contains 13 residues. Trimming took 0 bases from V and 3 from J, leaving 8 bases between them. CDR3 DNA: TGCAGCGTTGAAGATGGACACTACTATGGCTACACCTTC. The encoded protein is CSVEDGHYYGYTF. The full variable domain, with the rest looked up from reference TRBV29-1 and TRBJ1-2, is SAVISQKPSRDICQRGTSLTIQCQVDSQVTMMFWYRQQPGQSLTLIATANQGSEATYESGFVIDKFPISRPNLTFSTLTVSNMSPEDSSIYLCSVEDGHYYGYTFGSGTRLTVV.

The rearrangement links TRBV5-1 to TRBJ2-5, with TRBD2 matching over 10 bases. Germline assignment: CDR1 SGHRS and CDR2 YFSETQ. The CDR3 is 16 residues long. The V gene end was trimmed by 3 bases and the J gene end by 3 bases; junction bases not matched to a gene: 8. The CDR3 here is CASSSMNGLAEETQYF. In nucleotides, the CDR3 is TGCGCCAGCAGCTCGATGAACGGACTAGCGGAAGAGACCCAGTACTTC.